Listed here are 27 T cell receptor beta chains from one sample, sequenced in a study of blood T cell repertoires in COVID-19. Sequencing used immunoSEQ multiplex PCR; TCRdb keeps in-frame clones, though not all of them. The data show approximately 230,000 clones, with around 82% seen just once and 4.5% to 6% held by the top ten. Sequenced input: peripheral blood. These receptors all stem from a woman aged 80 or over with active or convalescent COVID-19.

This chain joins TRBV28 and TRBJ2-7; D is unclear. V gave up 10 bases and J gave up 1 base, with 8 bases separating them. This CDR3 comprises 11 residues. Germline loops: CDR1 MDHEN, CDR2 SYDVKM. For the CDR3, the DNA is TGTGCCACCGACATTTCCTACGAGCAGTACTTC. Translated: CATDISYEQYF.

Comments on this clone: Within the sample, other DNA sequences also encode this same CDR3. The chain is built from TRBV5-1 and TRBJ1-1, with D unresolved. V lost 0 bases, J lost 4 bases, and 7 bases lay in between. This CDR3 is 13 amino acids long. Germline V lookup: CDR1 SGHRS, CDR2 YFSETQ. The CDR3 nucleotides are TGCGCCAGCAGCTTGGCGGGGTCCACTGAAGCTTTCTTT. This sequence encodes CASSLAGSTEAFF.

V gene TRBV7-9 combines with J gene TRBJ1-1; 9 bases map to TRBD1. The CDR3 covers 16 residues. V gave up 7 bases and J gave up 4 bases; unmatched junction bases: 13. Germline V CDR1 and CDR2: SEHNR, FQNEAQ (reference sequence). The CDR3 DNA follows: TGTGCCAGCACCCCTCCTGGGACAGGGTCGGGCACTGAAGCTTTCTTT. Translation gives CASTPPGTGSGTEAFF. Together with reference TRBV7-9 and TRBJ1-1, the CDR3 gives the full variable domain: DTGVSQNPRHKITKRGQNVTFRCDPISEHNRLYWYRQTLGQGPEFLTYFQNEAQLEKSRLLSDRFSAERPKGSFSTLEIQRTEQGDSAMYLCASTPPGTGSGTEAFFGQGTRLTVV.

The chain couples TRBV15 to TRBJ1-1, with D maybe TRBD1 (5 bases). The CDR3 totals 15 residues. The V gene's germline CDR1 is LNHNV and CDR2 YYDKDF (reference sequence). With 1 base removed from V and 4 bases from J, the gap between germline ends came to 13 bases. Here the CDR3 DNA reads TGTGCCACCAGCAGAGCGGGAGGGGTTCTCACTGAAGCTTTCTTT. Translation: CATSRAGGVLTEAFF. Complete variable domain (other parts from reference TRBV15 and TRBJ1-1): DAMVIQNPRYQVTQFGKPVTLSCSQTLNHNVMYWYQQKSSQAPKLLFHYYDKDFNNEADTPDNFQSRRPNTSFCFLDIRSPGLGDTAMYLCATSRAGGVLTEAFFGQGTRLTVV.

The chain combines TRBV19 with TRBJ1-2, with a possible D match to TRBD1 (6 bases). Trimming removed 4 bases from V and 7 bases from J, with 19 bases in between. CDR1 and CDR2 (germline): LNHDA, SQIVND (reference sequence). CDR3 size: 15 residues. The CDR3 sequence: CASSNPRQGYSGYTF. DNA for the CDR3: TGTGCCAGTAGTAACCCTAGGCAGGGGTATAGTGGCTACACCTTC.

Of note for this clone: Its ends do not fully match the called genes, so a read error is possible. V gene TRBV6-1 combines with J gene TRBJ2-3; 15 bases are shared with TRBD2. The CDR3 is 18 residues long. Germline V gives CDR1 MNHNS, CDR2 SASEGT. In nucleotides, the CDR3 is TGTGCCAGCAGCGAAGGGACTAGCGGGAGGCACGGGGCAGATACGCAGTATTTT. Protein: CASSEGTSGRHGADTQYF.

The rearrangement uses TRBV18 and TRBJ2-1; 11 bases match TRBD1. CDR3 length: 13 amino acids. V lost 4 bases and J lost 9; bases outside the gene matches: 2. Germline lookup yields CDR1 KGHSH and CDR2 LQKENI. In nucleotides, the CDR3 is TGTGCCAGCTCACTGGGACAGGGGGTTGAGCAGTTCTTC. Protein: CASSLGQGVEQFF.

The chain couples TRBV10-1 to TRBJ2-1, with D tentatively TRBD2 (5 bases). In germline, CDR1 is WNHNN, CDR2 SYGVQD (reference sequence). Trimming removed 6 bases at V and 8 bases at J, with 17 bases between. This CDR3 spans 14 amino acids. The CDR3 spells CASRASLVGDEQFF. DNA for the CDR3: TGCGCCAGCAGAGCTAGCCTCGTCGGAGATGAGCAGTTCTTC.

V gene TRBV4-2 combines with J gene TRBJ1-1, with unresolved D. The CDR3 loop spans 13 amino acids. V lost 7 bases and J 2 bases, leaving 11 bases between the germline ends. CDR1 and CDR2 (germline): LGHNA, YNFKEQ. CDR3 region: CASTPPGNTEAFF. CDR3 nucleotides: TGTGCCAGCACCCCCCCGGGTAACACTGAAGCTTTCTTT.

V is TRBV3-1 (or the pseudogene TRBV3-2) and J is TRBJ2-5, with 10 bases aligning to TRBD2. Trimming at V came to 4 bases and at J to 5 bases, leaving 10 bases not matched to a gene. In germline, CDR1 is LGHDT, CDR2 YNNKEL (reference sequence). The CDR3 covers 16 residues. The CDR3 sequence is CASSRRASGGGETQYF. CDR3 sequence (DNA): TGTGCCAGCAGCCGAAGGGCTAGCGGGGGTGGGGAGACCCAGTACTTC.

The chain couples TRBV6-1 to TRBJ2-4; D is undetermined. V was trimmed by 2 bases and J by 7 bases, leaving 9 bases between them. CDR3 length: 13 amino acids. In germline, CDR1 is MNHNS, CDR2 SASEGT. The CDR3: CASSESWRNIQYF. In DNA form, the CDR3 reads TGTGCCAGCAGTGAATCGTGGCGGAACATTCAGTACTTC.

The chain employs TRBV30 and TRBJ2-1; 8 positions agree with TRBD2. The germline CDR1 and CDR2 sequences are GTSNPN and SVGIG (reference sequence). V was clipped by 1 base and J by 7 bases; unmatched bases: 6. This CDR3 is built from 14 residues. In nucleotides, the CDR3 is TGTGCCTGGAGTGGTGGCGGGGGGAGAAATGAGCAGTTCTTC. Translated, it gives CAWSGGGGRNEQFF.

The chain employs TRBV3-1 (or the pseudogene TRBV3-2) and TRBJ2-7; 10 bases align to TRBD1. J lost 5 bases, V lost 4 bases, and 5 bases had no gene match. The CDR3 runs to 14 residues. The V gene's germline CDR1 is LGHDT and CDR2 YNNKEL (reference sequence). The CDR3 coding sequence is TGTGCCAGCAGCCTACCGGGACAGGGGAACGAGCAGTACTTC. This sequence encodes CASSLPGQGNEQYF.

This clone was picked up a small number of times. The CDR3 loop reads CASSQGHFGGSLYSPLHF. CDR3 nucleotide sequence: TGTGCCAGCAGCCAAGGCCATTTCGGGGGATCTTTGTATTCACCCCTCCACTTT. This chain links TRBV3-1 (or the pseudogene TRBV3-2) with TRBJ1-6; a weak D match, TRBD1 (5 bases). V gave up 1 base and J gave up 8 bases, with 21 bases separating them. CDR1 is LGHDT and CDR2 is YNNKEL in the germline V gene (reference sequence). This CDR3 is 18 amino acids long.

The chain links TRBV6-5 to TRBJ2-7, with TRBD1 identical over 8 bases. The CDR3 runs to 14 residues. Germline CDR1 MNHEY, CDR2 SVGAGI. V gave up 6 bases and J gave up 0 bases; unmatched junction bases: 4. CDR3 nucleotides: TGTGCCAGCAGAGCAGGACAGGGCTCCTACGAGCAGTACTTC. This codes for CASRAGQGSYEQYF.

The genes are TRBV7-8 and TRBJ2-7, with D hard to call. The V gene lost 4 bases and the J gene lost 1 base, with 17 bases spanning the gap. The CDR3 length is 16 residues. Germline-derived CDR1 and CDR2 are SGHVS and FQNEAQ. The CDR3 sequence: CASSSLTSPRSYEQYF. DNA for the CDR3: TGTGCCAGCAGCTCCCTAACTTCCCCGAGATCCTACGAGCAGTACTTC. The complete variable domain, with remaining parts taken from reference TRBV7-8 and TRBJ2-7, reads GAGVSQSPRYKVAKRGQDVALRCDPISGHVSLFWYQQALGQGPEFLTYFQNEAQLDKSGLPSDRFFAERPEGSVSTLKIQRTQQEDSAVYLCASSSLTSPRSYEQYFGPGTRLTVT.

V is TRBV5-1 and J is TRBJ1-2; TRBD1 might be the D (6 bases). V was pared by 4 bases and J by 7 bases, with 17 bases between. The CDR3 sequence is 14 residues long. Germline-derived CDR1 and CDR2 are SGHRS and YFSETQ. CDR3 loop: CASSTSRDTGGYTF. CDR3 bases: TGCGCCAGCAGCACCTCCCGGGACACAGGTGGCTACACCTTC.

The CDR3 spells CASSEAGWSGGNTEAFF. The CDR3 bases are TGTGCCAGCAGTGAAGCAGGGTGGTCAGGGGGGAACACTGAAGCTTTCTTT. V usage is TRBV2 and J usage is TRBJ1-1; 7 bases match TRBD1. Germline values: CDR1 SNHLY, CDR2 FYNNEI. The ends lost 0 bases at V and 1 base at J; junction bases unmatched: 8. This CDR3 comprises 17 residues. Together with reference TRBV2 and TRBJ1-1, the CDR3 gives the full variable domain: EPEVTQTPSHQVTQMGQEVILRCVPISNHLYFYWYRQILGQKVEFLVSFYNNEISEKSEIFDDQFSVERPDGSNFTLKIRSTKLEDSAMYFCASSEAGWSGGNTEAFFGQGTRLTVV.

The genes are TRBV5-1 and TRBJ1-2; TRBD1 aligns across 9 bases. V trimming: 3 bases; J trimming: 8 bases; junction bases outside the gene matches: 14. The CDR3 runs 16 residues. CDR1 SGHRS and CDR2 YFSETQ come from the germline V gene. The CDR3 DNA sequence: TGCGCCAGCAGCTGGGGCGTGGGACAGGGAGGGTACGGCTACACCTTC. Its translation: CASSWGVGQGGYGYTF. The variable domain in full, completed from reference TRBV5-1 and TRBJ1-2, reads KAGVTQTPRYLIKTRGQQVTLSCSPISGHRSVSWYQQTPGQGLQFLFEYFSETQRNKGNFPGRFSGRQFSNSRSEMNVSTLELGDSALYLCASSWGVGQGGYGYTFGSGTRLTVV.

The genes are TRBV3-1 (or the pseudogene TRBV3-2) and TRBJ1-3, with TRBD1 identical over 9 bases. CDR1 LGHDT and CDR2 YNNKEL come from the germline V gene (reference sequence). The junction had 2 bases not matched to a gene; V was cut back by 1 base and J by 1 base. This CDR3 has 16 amino acids. CDR3 loop: CASSQVGQGSGNTIYF. CDR3 DNA sequence: TGTGCCAGCAGCCAAGTGGGACAGGGATCTGGAAACACCATATATTTT.

The V gene is TRBV11-2, the J gene TRBJ2-1; TRBD1 might be the D (6 bases). V was trimmed by 4 bases and J by 7 bases, leaving 17 bases between them. Germline CDR1 SGHAT, CDR2 FQNNGV. This CDR3 region has 15 residues. The CDR3: CASSSPTGPRNEQFF. CDR3 DNA: TGTGCCAGCAGCTCGCCGACAGGTCCCAGGAATGAGCAGTTCTTC.

The V gene is TRBV15, the J gene TRBJ1-5; maybe TRBD1 (5 bases). V gave up 5 bases and J gave up 5 bases, with 16 bases separating them. Germline lookup yields CDR1 LNHNV and CDR2 YYDKDF (reference sequence). The CDR3 is made up of 15 amino acids. The CDR3 bases are TGTGCCACCAGCTCTCAGGGAGGGGAGGATCAGCCCCAGCATTTT. Protein: CATSSQGGEDQPQHF.

CDR3 DNA sequence: TGTGCCAGCAGCCTTTTACTAAGCGTCGGGGAGCTGTTTTTT. Translation: CASSLLLSVGELFF. The chain recombines TRBV7-9 with TRBJ2-2; D is unresolved. Trimming stripped 5 bases from V and 7 bases from J, with 14 bases between. CDR1 SEHNR and CDR2 FQNEAQ come from the germline V gene (reference sequence). The CDR3 consists of 14 residues.

The chain employs TRBV6-2 or TRBV6-3 and TRBJ2-1; 11 bases are a match to TRBD2. V shed 5 bases, J shed 4 bases, and the junction held 16 bases outside the gene matches. This CDR3 comprises 19 residues. Per germline, CDR1 MNHEY and CDR2 SVGEGT. The CDR3 here is CASSGPSHLTSGSYNEQFF. As DNA, the CDR3 is TGTGCCAGCAGTGGTCCGAGCCACCTCACTAGCGGGAGTTACAATGAGCAGTTCTTC.

The rearrangement links TRBV12-3 or TRBV12-4 to TRBJ1-1; D uncertain. V lost 6 bases and J lost 10, with 18 bases in between. This CDR3 spans 13 amino acids. The CDR3 nucleotides read TGTGCCAGCAGGGGTGGAGAGGTAGTGGGAGCTTTCTTT. Amino acid sequence: CASRGGEVVGAFF.

V is TRBV20-1 and J is TRBJ1-5, with no clear D. The germline gives CDR1 DFQATT, CDR2 SNEGSKA (reference sequence). V was pared by 3 bases and J by 2 bases, with 8 bases between. This CDR3 is 13 amino acids long. CDR3 in amino acids: CSASFRGNQPQHF. CDR3 DNA: TGCAGTGCTAGTTTCCGGGGCAATCAGCCCCAGCATTTT.

The chain is built from TRBV5-6 and TRBJ2-7; 10 bases fit TRBD2. From germline, CDR1 is SGHDT and CDR2 YYEEEE. V dropped 2 bases and J dropped 2; count of bases not matched to a gene: 7. The CDR3 has 16 amino acids. Here the CDR3 DNA reads TGTGCCAGCAGCTTCTTGTTTACTAGCGGGGCCTACGAGCAGTACTTC. This sequence encodes CASSFLFTSGAYEQYF.